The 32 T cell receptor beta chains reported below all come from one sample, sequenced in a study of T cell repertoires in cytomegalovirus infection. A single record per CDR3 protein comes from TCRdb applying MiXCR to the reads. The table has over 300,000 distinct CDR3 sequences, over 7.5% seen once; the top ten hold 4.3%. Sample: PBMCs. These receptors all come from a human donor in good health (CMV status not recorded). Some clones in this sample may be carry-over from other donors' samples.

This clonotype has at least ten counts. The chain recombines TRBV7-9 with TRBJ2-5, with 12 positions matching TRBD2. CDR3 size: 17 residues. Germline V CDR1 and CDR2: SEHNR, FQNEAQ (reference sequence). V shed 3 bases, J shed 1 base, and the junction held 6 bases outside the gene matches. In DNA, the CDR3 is TGTGCCAGCAGCTTCCGGACTAGCGGGGTCCTCCAAGAGACCCAGTACTTC. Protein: CASSFRTSGVLQETQYF.

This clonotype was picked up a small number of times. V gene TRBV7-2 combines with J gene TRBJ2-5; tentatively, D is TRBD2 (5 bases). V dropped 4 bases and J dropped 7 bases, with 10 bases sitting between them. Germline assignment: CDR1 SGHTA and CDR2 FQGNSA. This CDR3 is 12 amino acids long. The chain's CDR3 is CASSSPRGTQYF. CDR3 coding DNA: TGTGCCAGCAGCTCCCCCCGGGGGACCCAGTACTTC.

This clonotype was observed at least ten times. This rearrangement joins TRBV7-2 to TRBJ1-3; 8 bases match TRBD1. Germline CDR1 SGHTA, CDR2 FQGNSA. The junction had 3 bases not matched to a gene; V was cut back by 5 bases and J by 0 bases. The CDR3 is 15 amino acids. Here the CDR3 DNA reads TGTGCCAGCAGCGGACAGGGTGGCTCTGGAAACACCATATATTTT. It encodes CASSGQGGSGNTIYF.

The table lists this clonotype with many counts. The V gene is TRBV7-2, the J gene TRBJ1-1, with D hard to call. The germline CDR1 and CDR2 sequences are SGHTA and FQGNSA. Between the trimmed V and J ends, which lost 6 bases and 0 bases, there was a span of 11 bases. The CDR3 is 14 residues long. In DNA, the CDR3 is TGTGCCAGCAGACCACGGATCTTGAACACTGAAGCTTTCTTT. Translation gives CASRPRILNTEAFF.

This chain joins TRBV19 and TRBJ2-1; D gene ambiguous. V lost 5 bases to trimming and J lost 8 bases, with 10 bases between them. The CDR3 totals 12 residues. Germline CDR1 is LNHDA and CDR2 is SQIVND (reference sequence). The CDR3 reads CASSWMGYEQFF. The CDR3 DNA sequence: TGTGCCAGTAGTTGGATGGGCTATGAGCAGTTCTTC. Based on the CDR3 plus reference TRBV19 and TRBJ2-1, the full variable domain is DGGITQSPKYLFRKEGQNVTLSCEQNLNHDAMYWYRQDPGQGLRLIYYSQIVNDFQKGDIAEGYSVSREKKESFPLTVTSAQKNPTAFYLCASSWMGYEQFFGPGTRLTVL.

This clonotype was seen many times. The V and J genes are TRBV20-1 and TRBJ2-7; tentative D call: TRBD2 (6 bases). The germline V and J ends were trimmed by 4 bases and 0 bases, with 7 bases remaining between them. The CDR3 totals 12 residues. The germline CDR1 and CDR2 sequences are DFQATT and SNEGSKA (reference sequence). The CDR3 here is CSAMRDSYEQYF. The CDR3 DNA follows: TGCAGTGCTATGCGGGACTCCTACGAGCAGTACTTC.

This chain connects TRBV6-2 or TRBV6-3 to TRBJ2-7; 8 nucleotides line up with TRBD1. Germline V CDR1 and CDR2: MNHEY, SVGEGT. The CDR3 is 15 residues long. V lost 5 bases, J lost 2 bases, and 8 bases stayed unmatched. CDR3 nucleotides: TGTGCCAGCAGTCCTCAAGGACAGGGAACCTACGAGCAGTACTTC. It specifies CASSPQGQGTYEQYF.

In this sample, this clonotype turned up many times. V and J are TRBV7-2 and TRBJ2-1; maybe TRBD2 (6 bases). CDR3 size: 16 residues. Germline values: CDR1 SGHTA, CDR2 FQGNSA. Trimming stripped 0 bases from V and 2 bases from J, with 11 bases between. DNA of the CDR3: TGTGCCAGCAGCTTAGCAGACGGGAGAGCCTACAATGAGCAGTTCTTC. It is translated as CASSLADGRAYNEQFF. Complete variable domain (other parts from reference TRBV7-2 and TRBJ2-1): GAGVSQSPSNKVTEKGKDVELRCDPISGHTALYWYRQSLGQGLEFLIYFQGNSAPDKSGLPSDRFSAERTGGSVSTLTIQRTQQEDSAVYLCASSLADGRAYNEQFFGPGTRLTVL.

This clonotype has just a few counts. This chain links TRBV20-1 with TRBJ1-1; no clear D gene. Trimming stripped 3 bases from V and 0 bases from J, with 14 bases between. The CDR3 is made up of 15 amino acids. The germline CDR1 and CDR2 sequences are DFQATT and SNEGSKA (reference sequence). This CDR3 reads CSASKAATMNTEAFF. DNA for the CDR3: TGCAGTGCTAGTAAGGCTGCAACAATGAACACTGAAGCTTTCTTT.

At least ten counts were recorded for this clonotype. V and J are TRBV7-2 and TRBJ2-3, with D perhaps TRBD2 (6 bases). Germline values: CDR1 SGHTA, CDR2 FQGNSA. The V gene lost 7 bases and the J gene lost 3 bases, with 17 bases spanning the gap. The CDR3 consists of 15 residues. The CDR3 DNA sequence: TGTGCCAGCACAGTAACTAGCAAAAGTACAGATACGCAGTATTTT. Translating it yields CASTVTSKSTDTQYF.

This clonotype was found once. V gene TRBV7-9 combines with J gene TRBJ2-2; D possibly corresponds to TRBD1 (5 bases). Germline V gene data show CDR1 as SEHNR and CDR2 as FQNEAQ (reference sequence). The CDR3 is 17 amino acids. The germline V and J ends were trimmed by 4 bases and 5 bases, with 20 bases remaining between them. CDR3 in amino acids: CASSSGHAGRRTGELFF. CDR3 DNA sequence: TGTGCCAGCAGCTCAGGTCACGCAGGGCGGCGGACCGGGGAGCTGTTTTTT.

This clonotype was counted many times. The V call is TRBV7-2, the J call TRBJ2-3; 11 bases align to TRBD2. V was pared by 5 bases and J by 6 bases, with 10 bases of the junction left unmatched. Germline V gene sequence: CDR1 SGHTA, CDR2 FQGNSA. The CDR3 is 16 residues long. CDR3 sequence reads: CASSPPASGRFDTQYF. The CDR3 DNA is TGTGCCAGCAGCCCCCCGGCTAGCGGGAGGTTCGATACGCAGTATTTT.

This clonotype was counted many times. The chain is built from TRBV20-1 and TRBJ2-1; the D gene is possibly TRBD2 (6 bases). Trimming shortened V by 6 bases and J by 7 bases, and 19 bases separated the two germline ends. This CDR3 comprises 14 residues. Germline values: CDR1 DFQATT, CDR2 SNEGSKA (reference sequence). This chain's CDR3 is CSAHDWLAWNEQFF. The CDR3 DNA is TGCAGTGCCCACGACTGGCTAGCGTGGAATGAGCAGTTCTTC.

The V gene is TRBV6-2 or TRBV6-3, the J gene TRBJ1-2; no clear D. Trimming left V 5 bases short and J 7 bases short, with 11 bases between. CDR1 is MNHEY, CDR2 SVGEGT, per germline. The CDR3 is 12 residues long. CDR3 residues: CASSRQAGGYTF. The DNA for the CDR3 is TGTGCCAGCAGTCGGCAGGCAGGTGGCTACACCTTC.

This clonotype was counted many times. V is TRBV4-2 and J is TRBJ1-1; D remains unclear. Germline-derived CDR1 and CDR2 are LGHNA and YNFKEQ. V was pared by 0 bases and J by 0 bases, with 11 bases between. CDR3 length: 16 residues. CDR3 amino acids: CASSQEGNSLNTEAFF. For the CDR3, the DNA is TGTGCCAGCAGCCAAGAAGGGAACAGTCTGAACACTGAAGCTTTCTTT.

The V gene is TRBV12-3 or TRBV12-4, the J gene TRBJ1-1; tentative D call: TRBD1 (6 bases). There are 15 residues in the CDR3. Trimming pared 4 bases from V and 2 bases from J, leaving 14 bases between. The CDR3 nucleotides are TGTGCCAGCAGTTCACCCAAGACAGGAAACACTGAAGCTTTCTTT. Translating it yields CASSSPKTGNTEAFF.

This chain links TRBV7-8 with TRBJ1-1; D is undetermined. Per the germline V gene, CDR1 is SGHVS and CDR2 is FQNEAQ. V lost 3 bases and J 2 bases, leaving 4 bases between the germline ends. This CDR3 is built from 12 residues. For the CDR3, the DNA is TGTGCCAGCAGCTTTATCAACACTGAAGCTTTCTTT. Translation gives CASSFINTEAFF.

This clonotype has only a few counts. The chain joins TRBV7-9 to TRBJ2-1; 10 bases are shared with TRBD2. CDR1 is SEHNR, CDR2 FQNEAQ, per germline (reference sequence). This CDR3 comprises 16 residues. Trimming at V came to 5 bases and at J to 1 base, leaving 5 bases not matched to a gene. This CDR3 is CASSRLSGRSYNEQFF. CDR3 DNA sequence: TGTGCCAGCAGCCGACTTAGCGGGAGGTCCTACAATGAGCAGTTCTTC.

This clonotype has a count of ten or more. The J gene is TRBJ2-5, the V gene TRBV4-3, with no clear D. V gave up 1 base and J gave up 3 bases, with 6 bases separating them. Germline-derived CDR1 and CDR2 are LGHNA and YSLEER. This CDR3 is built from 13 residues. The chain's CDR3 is CASSQGMEETQYF. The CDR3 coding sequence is TGCGCCAGCAGCCAAGGGATGGAAGAGACCCAGTACTTC.

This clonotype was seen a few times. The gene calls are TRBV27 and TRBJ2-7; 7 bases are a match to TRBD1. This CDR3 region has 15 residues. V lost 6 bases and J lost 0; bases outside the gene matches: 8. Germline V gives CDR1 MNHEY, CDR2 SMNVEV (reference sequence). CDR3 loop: CASSPSGTVSYEQYF. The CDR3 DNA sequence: TGTGCCAGCAGCCCTTCAGGGACAGTCTCCTACGAGCAGTACTTC.

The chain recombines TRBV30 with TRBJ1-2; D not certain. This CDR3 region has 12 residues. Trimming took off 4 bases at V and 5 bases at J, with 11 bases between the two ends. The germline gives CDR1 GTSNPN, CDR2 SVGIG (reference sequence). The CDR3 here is CAWTKQSYGYTF. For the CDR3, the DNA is TGTGCCTGGACCAAACAGTCTTATGGCTACACCTTC.

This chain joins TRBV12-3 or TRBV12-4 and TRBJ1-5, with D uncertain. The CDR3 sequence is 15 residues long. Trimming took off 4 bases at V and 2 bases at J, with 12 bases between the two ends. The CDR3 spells CASSSLVRGNQPQHF. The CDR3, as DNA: TGTGCCAGCAGTTCTCTGGTCAGAGGCAATCAGCCCCAGCATTTT.

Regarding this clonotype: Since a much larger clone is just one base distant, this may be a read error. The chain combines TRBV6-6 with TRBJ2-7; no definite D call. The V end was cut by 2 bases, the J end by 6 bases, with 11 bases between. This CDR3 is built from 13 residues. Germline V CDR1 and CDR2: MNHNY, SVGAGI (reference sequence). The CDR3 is CASSYGLPGEQYF. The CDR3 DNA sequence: TGTGCCAGCAGTTACGGGCTGCCTGGCGAGCAGTACTTC.

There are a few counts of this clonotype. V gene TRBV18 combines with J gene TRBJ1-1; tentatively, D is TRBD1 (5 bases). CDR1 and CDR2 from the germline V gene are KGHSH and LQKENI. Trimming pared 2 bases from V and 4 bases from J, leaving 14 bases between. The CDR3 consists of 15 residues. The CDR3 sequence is CASSPDSIRGTEAFF. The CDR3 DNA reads TGTGCCAGCTCACCAGACAGCATCCGGGGCACTGAAGCTTTCTTT.

The CDR3 DNA reads TGTGCCAGCAGTCGACCGACGGATGGCTACACCTTC. Its translation is CASSRPTDGYTF. The chain uses TRBV6-2 or TRBV6-3 and TRBJ1-2; D is undetermined. The V gene's germline CDR1 is MNHEY and CDR2 SVGEGT. The CDR3 contains 12 residues. Trimming left V 5 bases short and J 6 bases short, with 10 bases between.

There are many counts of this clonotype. Written as DNA, the CDR3 is TGTGCCAGCAGTTCCCCGGGGCCTTATGGCTACACCTTC. It translates to CASSSPGPYGYTF. J is TRBJ1-2 and V is TRBV12-3 or TRBV12-4, with D possibly matching TRBD1 (5 bases). V dropped 4 bases and J dropped 5 bases, with 11 bases sitting between them. The CDR3 is 13 residues long.

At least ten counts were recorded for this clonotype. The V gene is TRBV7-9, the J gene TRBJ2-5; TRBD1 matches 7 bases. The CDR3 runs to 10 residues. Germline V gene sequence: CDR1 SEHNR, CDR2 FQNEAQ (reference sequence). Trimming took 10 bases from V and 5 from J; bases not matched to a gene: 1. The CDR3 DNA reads TGTGCCACACAGGGGGAGACCCAGTACTTC. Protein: CATQGETQYF. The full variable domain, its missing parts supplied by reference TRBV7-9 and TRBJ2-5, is DTGVSQNPRHKITKRGQNVTFRCDPISEHNRLYWYRQTLGQGPEFLTYFQNEAQLEKSRLLSDRFSAERPKGSFSTLEIQRTEQGDSAMYLCATQGETQYFGPGTRLLVL.

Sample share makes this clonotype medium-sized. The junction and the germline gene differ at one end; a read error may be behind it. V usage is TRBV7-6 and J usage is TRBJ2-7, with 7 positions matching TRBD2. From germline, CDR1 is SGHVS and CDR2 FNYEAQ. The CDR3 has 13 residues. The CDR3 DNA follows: TGTGCCAGCAGCCTAGCGGCCTCCTACGAGCAGTACTTC. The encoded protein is CASSLAASYEQYF.

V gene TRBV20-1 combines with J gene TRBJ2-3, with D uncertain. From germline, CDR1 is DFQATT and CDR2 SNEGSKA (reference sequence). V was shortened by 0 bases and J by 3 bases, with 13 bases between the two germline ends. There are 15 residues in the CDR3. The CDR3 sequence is CSARDGLALTDTQYF. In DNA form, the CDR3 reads TGCAGTGCTAGAGATGGGCTGGCACTTACAGATACGCAGTATTTT.

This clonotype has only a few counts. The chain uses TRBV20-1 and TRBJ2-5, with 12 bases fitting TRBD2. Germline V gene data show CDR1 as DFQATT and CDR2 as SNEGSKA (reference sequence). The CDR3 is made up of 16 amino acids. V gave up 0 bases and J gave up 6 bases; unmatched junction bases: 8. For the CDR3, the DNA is TGCAGTGCTAGAGAGGCTAGCGGGGGGGAGGGAAAGACCCAGTACTTC. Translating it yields CSAREASGGEGKTQYF.

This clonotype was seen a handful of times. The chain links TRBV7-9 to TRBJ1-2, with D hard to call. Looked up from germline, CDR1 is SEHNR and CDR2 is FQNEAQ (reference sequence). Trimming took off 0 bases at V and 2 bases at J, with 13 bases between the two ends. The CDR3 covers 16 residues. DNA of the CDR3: TGTGCCAGCAGCTTAGCGACGACCCACTCCAACTATGGCTACACCTTC. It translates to CASSLATTHSNYGYTF.

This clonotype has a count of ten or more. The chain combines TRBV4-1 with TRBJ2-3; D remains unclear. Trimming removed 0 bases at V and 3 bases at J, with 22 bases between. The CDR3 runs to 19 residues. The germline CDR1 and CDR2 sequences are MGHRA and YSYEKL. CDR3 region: CASSQEPSADAWGTDTQYF. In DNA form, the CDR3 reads TGCGCCAGCAGCCAAGAACCTAGTGCCGACGCCTGGGGAACAGATACGCAGTATTTT.